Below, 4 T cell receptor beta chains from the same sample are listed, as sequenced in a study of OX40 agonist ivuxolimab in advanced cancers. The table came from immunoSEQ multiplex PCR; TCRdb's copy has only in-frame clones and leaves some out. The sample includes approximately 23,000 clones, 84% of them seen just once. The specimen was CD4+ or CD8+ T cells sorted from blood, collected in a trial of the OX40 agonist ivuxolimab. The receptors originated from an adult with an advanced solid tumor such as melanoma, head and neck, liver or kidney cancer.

In DNA, the CDR3 is TGCGCCAGCAGCTCTTACCCCACACCAGGGGCGGCGTGGGGCTACACCTTC. Its translation is CASSSYPTPGAAWGYTF. The chain combines TRBV4-1 with TRBJ1-2; weak D call: TRBD1 (6 bases). Germline lookup yields CDR1 MGHRA and CDR2 YSYEKL. CDR3 length equals 17 residues. V shed 5 bases and J shed 8 bases, with 27 bases lying between them.

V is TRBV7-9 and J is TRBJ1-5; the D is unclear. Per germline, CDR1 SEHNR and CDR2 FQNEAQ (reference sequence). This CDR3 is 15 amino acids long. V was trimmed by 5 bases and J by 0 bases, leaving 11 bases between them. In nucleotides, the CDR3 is TGTGCCAGCAGCGGCGGGATCCTTAGCAATCAGCCCCAGCATTTT. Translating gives CASSGGILSNQPQHF. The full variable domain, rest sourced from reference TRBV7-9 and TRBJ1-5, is DTGVSQNPRHKITKRGQNVTFRCDPISEHNRLYWYRQTLGQGPEFLTYFQNEAQLEKSRLLSDRFSAERPKGSFSTLEIQRTEQGDSAMYLCASSGGILSNQPQHFGDGTRLSIL.

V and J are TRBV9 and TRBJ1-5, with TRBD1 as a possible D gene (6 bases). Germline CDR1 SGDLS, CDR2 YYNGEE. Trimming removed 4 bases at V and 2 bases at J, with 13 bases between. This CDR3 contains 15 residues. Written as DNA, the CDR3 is TGTGCCAGCAGCCCCACAGGGACTGGCAATCAGCCCCAGCATTTT. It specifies CASSPTGTGNQPQHF.

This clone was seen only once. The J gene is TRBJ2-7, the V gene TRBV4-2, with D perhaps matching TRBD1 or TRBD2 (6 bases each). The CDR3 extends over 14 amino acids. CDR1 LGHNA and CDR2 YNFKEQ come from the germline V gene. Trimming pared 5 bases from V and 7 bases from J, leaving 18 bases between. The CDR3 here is CASSAGPGAVEQYF. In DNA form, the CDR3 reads TGTGCCAGCAGCGCCGGTCCGGGGGCTGTGGAGCAGTACTTC.